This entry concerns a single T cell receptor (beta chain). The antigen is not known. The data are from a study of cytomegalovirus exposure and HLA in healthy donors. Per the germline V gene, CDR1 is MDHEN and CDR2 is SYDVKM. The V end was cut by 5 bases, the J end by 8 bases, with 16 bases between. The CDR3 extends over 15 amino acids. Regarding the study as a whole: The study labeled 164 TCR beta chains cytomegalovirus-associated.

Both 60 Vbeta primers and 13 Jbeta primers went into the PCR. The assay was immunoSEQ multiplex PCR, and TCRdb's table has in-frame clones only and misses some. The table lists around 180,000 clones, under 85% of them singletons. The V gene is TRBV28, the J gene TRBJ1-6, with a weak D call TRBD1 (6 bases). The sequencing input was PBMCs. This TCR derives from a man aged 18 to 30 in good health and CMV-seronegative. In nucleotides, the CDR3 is TGTGCCAGCAGTCCCAATCCGCAGGGGTATTCACCCCTCCACTTT. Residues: CASSPNPQGYSPLHF.